These T cell receptor beta chains were read from a single sample in a study of T cells in localized non-small cell lung cancer. Clones were sequenced by immunoSEQ multiplex PCR, and TCRdb holds only the in-frame ones, with some missing. The data hold 25,000 to 30,000 clones, with about 80% observed a single time. The sequenced sample was peripheral blood mononuclear cells, obtained before any cancer treatment. The receptors originated from a man aged 35 to 69 with stage III lung adenocarcinoma. The CDR3 runs from the conserved cysteine through the conserved F or W. D genes are given only for firm matches. For some rows the clone size is stated as once, few or many, or as a class when expanded; others skip it.

V gene: TRBV6-5
D gene: NA
clone size: NA
J gene: TRBJ2-7
CDR3 protein: CASSYAQQGYEQYF
CDR3 DNA: TGTGCCAGCAGTTACGCCCAGCAGGGATACGAGCAGTACTTC

V gene: TRBV5-1
D gene: NA
clone size: NA
J gene: TRBJ1-4
CDR3 protein: CASSFATPSTNEKLFF
CDR3 DNA: TGCGCCAGCAGCTTTGCCACACCTTCAACTAATGAAAAACTGTTTTTT

V gene: TRBV14
D gene: TRBD1
clone size: NA
J gene: TRBJ2-1
CDR3 protein: CASSQGTAAGSEQFF
CDR3 DNA: TGTGCCAGCAGCCAGGGGACAGCGGCAGGGAGTGAGCAGTTCTTC

V gene: TRBV7-9
D gene: NA
clone size: once
J gene: TRBJ2-1
CDR3 protein: CASSSLGQAVRNEQFF
CDR3 DNA: TGTGCCAGCAGCTCATTAGGGCAGGCGGTCCGCAATGAGCAGTTCTTC

V gene: TRBV11-2
D gene: NA
clone size: NA
J gene: TRBJ2-3
CDR3 protein: CASSLVRARDTQYF
CDR3 DNA: TGTGCCAGCAGCTTAGTGAGGGCTCGGGATACGCAGTATTTT

V gene: TRBV19
D gene: NA
clone size: once
J gene: TRBJ2-7
CDR3 protein: CASRLREQYF
CDR3 DNA: TGTGCCAGTAGGCTTAGGGAGCAGTACTTC

V gene: TRBV7-9
D gene: NA
clone size: NA
J gene: TRBJ2-3
CDR3 protein: CASSSNLRAQYF
CDR3 DNA: TGTGCCAGCAGCTCCAACCTGCGGGCGCAGTATTTT

V gene: TRBV2
D gene: NA
clone size: NA
J gene: TRBJ2-7
CDR3 protein: CAGGQIPTYEQYF
CDR3 DNA: TGTGCCGGAGGGCAAATCCCGACCTACGAGCAGTACTTC

V gene: TRBV7-7
D gene: NA
clone size: NA
J gene: TRBJ2-5
CDR3 protein: CASSPRGHTQYF
CDR3 DNA: TGTGCCAGCAGCCCGCGCGGCCATACCCAGTACTTC

V gene: TRBV19
D gene: NA
clone size: once
J gene: TRBJ2-5
CDR3 protein: CASSIAGGPRETQYF
CDR3 DNA: TGTGCCAGTAGTATTGCTGGAGGGCCTCGGGAGACCCAGTACTTC

V gene: TRBV6-5
D gene: NA
clone size: NA
J gene: TRBJ1-1
CDR3 protein: CAVHRYNTEAFF
CDR3 DNA: TGTGCCGTCCACAGGTACAACACTGAAGCTTTCTTT

V gene: TRBV6-5
D gene: NA
clone size: NA
J gene: TRBJ2-7
CDR3 protein: CASSLTQGSYEQYF
CDR3 DNA: TGTGCCAGCAGTTTAACCCAGGGGTCCTACGAGCAGTACTTC

V gene: TRBV28
D gene: NA
clone size: NA
J gene: TRBJ2-5
CDR3 protein: CASSFEGLETQYF
CDR3 DNA: TGTGCCAGCAGTTTCGAAGGGTTGGAGACCCAGTACTTC

V gene: TRBV18
D gene: NA
clone size: NA
J gene: TRBJ2-2
CDR3 protein: CASSLVQEPTGELFF
CDR3 DNA: TGTGCCAGCTCCCTCGTCCAAGAACCCACCGGGGAGCTGTTTTTT

V gene: TRBV19
D gene: NA
clone size: NA
J gene: TRBJ1-1
CDR3 protein: CASSIDWNTEAFF
CDR3 DNA: TGTGCCAGTAGTATAGACTGGAACACTGAAGCTTTCTTT

V gene: TRBV7-3
D gene: NA
clone size: NA
J gene: TRBJ2-7
CDR3 protein: CASSLMGDHEQYF
CDR3 DNA: TGTGCCAGCAGCTTAATGGGGGATCACGAGCAGTACTTC

V gene: TRBV6-1
D gene: NA
clone size: NA
J gene: TRBJ1-6
CDR3 protein: CASIRSDSNNSPLHF
CDR3 DNA: TGTGCCAGCATACGGTCGGACAGCAATAATTCACCCCTCCACTTT

V gene: TRBV7-9
D gene: NA
clone size: NA
J gene: TRBJ2-3
CDR3 protein: CAPTTFTDTQYF
CDR3 DNA: TGTGCCCCAACTACTTTCACAGATACGCAGTATTTT

V gene: TRBV7-8
D gene: NA
clone size: NA
J gene: TRBJ1-1
CDR3 protein: CASSQNLQGKNTEAFF
CDR3 DNA: TGTGCCAGCAGCCAAAACCTCCAGGGGAAAAACACTGAAGCTTTCTTT

V gene: TRBV11-2
D gene: NA
clone size: NA
J gene: TRBJ2-2
CDR3 protein: CASSLRRRNTGELFF
CDR3 DNA: TGTGCCAGCAGCTTACGCAGGAGGAACACCGGGGAGCTGTTTTTT

V gene: TRBV28
D gene: NA
clone size: NA
J gene: TRBJ1-4
CDR3 protein: CASKRAANEKLFF
CDR3 DNA: TGTGCCAGCAAGAGGGCGGCTAATGAAAAACTGTTTTTT

V gene: TRBV5-1
D gene: NA
clone size: NA
J gene: TRBJ2-7
CDR3 protein: CASSLTPGSSYEQYF
CDR3 DNA: TGCGCCAGCAGCCTTACCCCCGGGAGTAGCTACGAGCAGTACTTC

V gene: TRBV6-5
D gene: NA
clone size: NA
J gene: TRBJ1-6
CDR3 protein: CASSYSQGLYNSPLHF
CDR3 DNA: TGTGCCAGCAGTTACTCACAGGGATTATATAATTCACCCCTCCACTTT

V gene: TRBV2
D gene: TRBD1
clone size: NA
J gene: TRBJ1-4
CDR3 protein: CASSVRTGWTEKLFF
CDR3 DNA: TGTGCCAGCAGTGTCAGGACAGGGTGGACTGAAAAACTGTTTTTT

V gene: TRBV27
D gene: NA
clone size: NA
J gene: TRBJ1-5
CDR3 protein: CANQTDLFHQPQHF
CDR3 DNA: TGTGCCAACCAGACAGACCTCTTCCATCAGCCCCAGCATTTT

V gene: TRBV5-1
D gene: NA
clone size: NA
J gene: TRBJ1-6
CDR3 protein: CASSLAEVNSPLHF
CDR3 DNA: TGCGCCAGCAGCTTGGCCGAAGTCAATTCACCCCTCCACTTT

V gene: TRBV5-1
D gene: NA
clone size: NA
J gene: TRBJ1-5
CDR3 protein: CASSPDGDQPQHF
CDR3 DNA: TGCGCCAGCAGCCCGGACGGAGATCAGCCCCAGCATTTT

V gene: TRBV27
D gene: NA
clone size: NA
J gene: TRBJ2-1
CDR3 protein: CASSRGRLDEQFF
CDR3 DNA: TGTGCCAGCAGTAGGGGACGATTGGATGAGCAGTTCTTC

V gene: TRBV10-2
D gene: NA
clone size: NA
J gene: TRBJ1-3
CDR3 protein: CASSDPSSGSFSGNTIYF
CDR3 DNA: TGCGCCAGCAGTGACCCTAGTTCGGGCTCCTTCTCTGGAAACACCATATATTTT

V gene: TRBV20-1
D gene: NA
clone size: NA
J gene: TRBJ1-1
CDR3 protein: CSARDWRDAFF
CDR3 DNA: TGCAGTGCTAGAGATTGGAGGGACGCTTTCTTT

V gene: TRBV7-6
D gene: TRBD2
clone size: NA
J gene: TRBJ2-3
CDR3 protein: CASSLNLAGGRYF
CDR3 DNA: TGTGCCAGCAGCTTAAACCTAGCGGGGGGGCGGTATTTT

V gene: TRBV2
D gene: NA
clone size: NA
J gene: TRBJ2-5
CDR3 protein: CASKGQETQYF
CDR3 DNA: TGTGCCAGCAAGGGACAAGAGACCCAGTACTTC

V gene: TRBV19
D gene: TRBD1
clone size: NA
J gene: TRBJ2-2
CDR3 protein: CASTGTGPTGELFF
CDR3 DNA: TGTGCCAGTACCGGGACAGGGCCCACCGGGGAGCTGTTTTTT

V gene: TRBV7-3
D gene: NA
clone size: NA
J gene: TRBJ1-1
CDR3 protein: CASSLSGTANTEAFF
CDR3 DNA: TGTGCCAGCAGCTTAAGTGGGACGGCGAACACTGAAGCTTTCTTT

V gene: TRBV29-1
D gene: NA
clone size: NA
J gene: TRBJ1-2
CDR3 protein: CSVDPVANYGYTF
CDR3 DNA: TGCAGCGTTGACCCGGTAGCTAACTATGGCTACACCTTC

V gene: TRBV5-1
D gene: TRBD1
clone size: NA
J gene: TRBJ1-2
CDR3 protein: CASSPGTGHYGYTF
CDR3 DNA: TGCGCCAGCAGCCCCGGGACAGGGCACTATGGCTACACCTTC

V gene: TRBV7-9
D gene: NA
clone size: NA
J gene: TRBJ2-5
CDR3 protein: CASSFYQQETQYF
CDR3 DNA: TGTGCCAGCAGCTTTTACCAGCAAGAGACCCAGTACTTC

V gene: TRBV6-1
D gene: NA
clone size: NA
J gene: TRBJ1-5
CDR3 protein: CASSELFFDSPDQPQHF
CDR3 DNA: TGTGCCAGCAGTGAATTGTTCTTCGACAGTCCGGATCAGCCCCAGCATTTT

V gene: TRBV4-1
D gene: TRBD1
clone size: NA
J gene: TRBJ1-6
CDR3 protein: CASSLTGTGGRMSYNSPLHF
CDR3 DNA: TGCGCCAGCAGCCTTACCGGGACAGGGGGACGAATGTCCTATAATTCACCCCTCCACTTT

V gene: TRBV6-5
D gene: NA
clone size: NA
J gene: TRBJ1-3
CDR3 protein: CASSYSTLSGNTIYF
CDR3 DNA: TGTGCCAGCAGTTACTCGACTCTCTCTGGAAACACCATATATTTT

V gene: TRBV28
D gene: NA
clone size: NA
J gene: TRBJ2-3
CDR3 protein: CASSSPKYSDTQYF
CDR3 DNA: TGTGCCAGCAGTTCCCCAAAATACTCAGATACGCAGTATTTT

V gene: TRBV11-3
D gene: NA
clone size: NA
J gene: TRBJ2-5
CDR3 protein: CASSSQGGKQETQYF
CDR3 DNA: TGTGCCAGCAGCTCGCAGGGGGGGAAGCAAGAGACCCAGTACTTC

V gene: TRBV29-1
D gene: TRBD2
clone size: NA
J gene: TRBJ2-2
CDR3 protein: CSAGRSSGSFGGELFF
CDR3 DNA: TGCAGCGCAGGGCGGAGTAGCGGGAGCTTTGGCGGGGAGCTGTTTTTT

V gene: TRBV5-1
D gene: NA
clone size: NA
J gene: TRBJ2-7
CDR3 protein: CASSFDREAYEQYF
CDR3 DNA: TGCGCCAGCAGCTTCGACAGGGAGGCCTACGAGCAGTACTTC

V gene: TRBV29-1
D gene: TRBD2
clone size: once
J gene: TRBJ2-1
CDR3 protein: CSVERLAGTLRDEQFF
CDR3 DNA: TGCAGCGTTGAGAGACTAGCGGGGACGCTCAGGGATGAGCAGTTCTTC

V gene: TRBV10-3
D gene: TRBD1
clone size: NA
J gene: TRBJ1-3
CDR3 protein: CAISGGQETNTIYF
CDR3 DNA: TGTGCCATCAGTGGGGGACAGGAGACGAACACCATATATTTT

V gene: TRBV11-1
D gene: TRBD2
clone size: NA
J gene: TRBJ2-3
CDR3 protein: CASSRVAGVTDTQYF
CDR3 DNA: TGTGCCAGCAGCAGAGTAGCGGGAGTCACAGATACGCAGTATTTT

V gene: TRBV7-8
D gene: NA
clone size: NA
J gene: TRBJ2-1
CDR3 protein: CASSLTAAGEQFF
CDR3 DNA: TGTGCCAGCAGCCTCACGGCCGCCGGGGAGCAGTTCTTC

V gene: TRBV7-2
D gene: TRBD1
clone size: NA
J gene: TRBJ2-5
CDR3 protein: CASSFGAGGLQTQYF
CDR3 DNA: TGTGCCAGCAGCTTTGGGGCAGGGGGCCTGCAGACCCAGTACTTC

V gene: TRBV28
D gene: NA
clone size: few
J gene: TRBJ1-4
CDR3 protein: CASSREEKLFF
CDR3 DNA: TGTGCCAGCAGTAGAGAGGAAAAACTGTTTTTT